This TCR beta chain came from a study of molecular identifiers for immune sequencing clone quantification (dated by TCRdb to between 2018 and 2020). Regarding the research as a whole: For a replicate experiment, the RNA from either approximately 20,000 or 100,000 naive CD8 T cells was divided into five aliquots, and four of those aliquots went on to sequencing. CD8 T cells were used in a methods study to benchmark molecular-identifier clustering-based TCR repertoire sequencing (MIDCIRS) and TCR RNA copy counting.

This clonotype appeared many times. What antigen it recognizes has not been identified. No much larger clone is present one base from it, and per-base qualities are unavailable. The investigation overall reported the following: When barcode sub-clustering was not used, chimeric consensus sequences inflated TCR diversity, with chimeras reaching as high as 47%. Even against a background of about a million naive CD8 T cells, spiked-in Jurkat TCR RNA amounting to a single cell's worth was reported to be detectable. Spiked-in Jurkat TCR RNA (approximately 9 copies' worth), which is not part of the donor repertoire, was contained in the naive libraries. About 2.9 recovered TCR RNA copies per cell were obtained by modeling, versus roughly 9.1 by digital PCR, implying a capture efficiency of about 30%. Highly expanded clone sizes could be underestimated if identical TCR molecules share a barcode. In CMV-specific effector cells, clones with more than 20 RNA copies contained over 98% of molecules, whereas in naive cells such clones contained under 1% of molecules.

Libraries of naive CD8 T cells were built from about 20,000 to 1,000,000 sorted cells, with 10%, 30% or 50% of the purified RNA used. Naive CD8 T cells, defined as CD8+CD4-CCR7+CD45RA+, were FACS-sorted into RLT Plus buffer on a BD FACSAria II. More than 8 TCR copies' worth of Jurkat RNA were spiked into roughly 17,000-1,100,000 naive CD8 T cell samples to test detection sensitivity. Enrichment of CD8 T cells was done with RosetteSep CD8+ T Cell Enrichment Cocktail plus Ficoll-Paque, and ACK red cell lysis came afterward. The CDR3 covers 15 residues, taking in both the cysteine and the phenylalanine. CDR3 DNA only is kept here, 45 bases in frame from base 1. The V end loses 3 bases and the J end loses 2 bases, and a stretch of 11 bases separates them. According to the germline V gene, CDR1 reads SGDLS and CDR2 reads YYNGEE. Library generation was performed with PCR. The sequencer listed for this sample is NextSeq 500. Bulk TCR libraries were prepared as previously described, using TCR primers listed in Table S5. Purification of total RNA was performed with the Qiagen AllPrep DNA/RNA kit. Before analysis, reads from multiple sequencing runs of the same library were pooled. Per the source publication's procedure: Only reads with exact TCR constant sequence were kept, trimmed to 150 nt, and grouped by their 12-nt molecular barcodes. Within each barcode group, reads were sub-clustered at a 15% Levenshtein threshold, and quality-weighted consensus sequences were built per RNA molecule. Non-functional sequences were removed, as were lower-count sequences one edit away from another. Barcode sub-clusters with fewer than 20% of the maximum read count were removed, based on fitting two negative binomial distributions. TCRdb redid the processing of the public reads, applying fastp at Q25 and MiXCR, and retained in-frame beta chains. Every CDR3 protein is listed once, alongside the most common genes and DNA of its rows. In this record, the V and J calls reflect TCRdb's handling and not the investigators' own analysis. The sample table contains some 100,000 distinct CDR3 sequences; only one count was recorded for roughly 38% of them. Jointly, the top ten make up around 4% of the sample.

Sequenced input: naive CD8+ T cells from blood, with Jurkat cell RNA spiked in. Sample cell subset or site, as interpreted from the label and publication: FACS-sorted CD8+CD4-CCR7+CD45RA+ naive T cells. The rearrangement combines TRBV9 with TRBJ1-4, with no D gene named confidently. This TCR came from a human donor in good health. Some libraries in this study had Jurkat cell RNA spiked in. Here the CDR3 is given as CASSGEGSTNEKLFF. The nucleotide sequence reads TGTGCCAGCAGCGGAGAGGGCAGCACTAATGAAAAACTGTTTTTT.